What follows is one TCR beta chain and its context. The antigen is unknown. The table came from immunoSEQ multiplex PCR; TCRdb's copy has only in-frame clones and leaves some out. Of about 48,000 clones listed, about 80% were seen once; the top ten hold around 16%. V was cut by 1 base and J by 2 bases, with 6 bases left in between. Germline V gives CDR1 MDHEN, CDR2 SYDVKM. The CDR3 is made up of 13 amino acids. The data were taken from a study of T cells in localized non-small cell lung cancer. Findings and caveats of the study: As only one tumor region underwent sequencing, heterogeneity remains possible. Patients showing higher blood T cell density tended to see longer overall survival. Adjacent uninvolved lung tissue had the highest T cell clonality, exceeding tumor. A median of approximately 60 of the top 100 tumor clones appeared in adjacent lung, which was paired and uninvolved.

This clonotype was sampled from a man between 40 and 70 years old with stage I squamous cell lung carcinoma. The chain links TRBV28 to TRBJ2-7, with D hard to call. Specimen: peripheral blood, collected before any cancer treatment. The CDR3 sequence: CASSLYGTYEQYF. In nucleotides, the CDR3 is TGTGCCAGCAGTTTATACGGTACCTACGAGCAGTACTTC.